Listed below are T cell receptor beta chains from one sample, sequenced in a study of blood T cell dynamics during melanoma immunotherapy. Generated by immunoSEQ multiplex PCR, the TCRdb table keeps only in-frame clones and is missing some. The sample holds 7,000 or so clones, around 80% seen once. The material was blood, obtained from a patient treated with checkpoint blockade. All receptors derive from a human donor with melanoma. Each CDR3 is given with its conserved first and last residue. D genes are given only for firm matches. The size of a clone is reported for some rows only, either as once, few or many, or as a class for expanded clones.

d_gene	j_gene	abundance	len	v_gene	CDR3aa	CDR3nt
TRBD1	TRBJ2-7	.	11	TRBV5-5	CASSGQEEQYF	TGTGCCAGCAGCGGACAGGAAGAGCAGTACTTC
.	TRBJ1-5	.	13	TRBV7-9	CASSLQGGQPQHF	TGTGCCAGCAGCCTACAGGGAGGTCAGCCCCAGCATTTT
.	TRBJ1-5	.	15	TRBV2	CASSLTGLGNQPQHF	TGTGCCAGCAGTTTAACAGGGTTGGGAAATCAGCCCCAGCATTTT
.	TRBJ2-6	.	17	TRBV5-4	CASSLGGTRSGANVLTF	TGTGCCAGCAGCCTAGGGGGGACACGCTCTGGGGCCAACGTCCTGACTTTC
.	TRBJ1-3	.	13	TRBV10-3	CAISTGTGNTIYF	TGTGCCATCAGTACAGGGACTGGAAACACCATATATTTT
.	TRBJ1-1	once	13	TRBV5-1	CASSLYQNTEAFF	TGCGCCAGCAGCTTGTACCAGAACACTGAAGCTTTCTTT
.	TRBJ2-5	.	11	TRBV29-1	CSSGDLETQYF	TGCAGCTCGGGAGACCTTGAGACCCAGTACTTC
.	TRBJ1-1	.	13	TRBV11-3	CASSLTGNAEAFF	TGTGCCAGCAGCTTGACGGGGAATGCTGAAGCTTTCTTT
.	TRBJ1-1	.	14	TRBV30	CAWSVNSLNTEAFF	TGTGCCTGGAGTGTAAACAGCCTGAACACTGAAGCTTTCTTT
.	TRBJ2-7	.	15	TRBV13	CASSLKGVYSYEQYF	TGTGCCAGCAGCTTAAAGGGGGTGTACTCTTACGAGCAGTACTTC
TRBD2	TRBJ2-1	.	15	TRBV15	CATSTGLAGGNEQFF	TGTGCCACCAGCACCGGACTAGCGGGAGGCAATGAGCAGTTCTTC
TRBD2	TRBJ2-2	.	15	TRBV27	CASSPGTKNTGELFF	TGTGCCAGCAGCCCCGGGACTAAGAACACCGGGGAGCTGTTTTTT
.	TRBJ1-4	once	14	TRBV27	CASSSSGELGKLFF	TGTGCCAGCAGTTCCTCAGGGGAATTGGGAAAACTGTTTTTT
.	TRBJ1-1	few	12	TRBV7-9	CASSNVNTEAFF	TGTGCCAGCAGCAATGTTAACACTGAAGCTTTCTTT
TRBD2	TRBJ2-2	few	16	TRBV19	CASAGTSLANTGELFF	TGTGCCAGTGCCGGGACTAGCCTTGCGAACACCGGGGAGCTGTTTTTT
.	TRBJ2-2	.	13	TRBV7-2	CASSTTLPGELFF	TGTGCCAGCAGCACCACGTTACCCGGGGAGCTGTTTTTT
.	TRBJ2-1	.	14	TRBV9	CASSVSSSFNEQFF	TGTGCCAGCAGCGTGTCGTCTAGCTTCAATGAGCAGTTCTTC
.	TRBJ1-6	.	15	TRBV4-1	CASRRHVTEDSPLHF	TGCGCCAGCAGACGACATGTCACGGAGGATTCACCCCTCCACTTT
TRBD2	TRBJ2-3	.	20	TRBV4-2	CASSQAPRLAGGLSTDTQYF	TGTGCCAGCAGCCAAGCCCCCCGACTAGCGGGAGGACTGAGCACAGATACGCAGTATTTT